These 5 T cell receptor beta chains were sequenced from one sample in a study of tumor-infiltrating lymphocytes in primary liver carcinoma. Unsorted bulk tissue, roughly 20-32 mg of it, served as the source for co-extraction of RNA and DNA. Total RNA (approximately 500 ng) served as template for TCR beta cDNA synthesis primed by a constant-region primer. Three rounds of nested multiplex PCR with slightly modified ARM-PCR produced TCR beta libraries. The study ran its first two PCR rounds for roughly 11 cycles each, using TRBV1-TRBV30 forward primers and a C-beta reverse primer. From the multiplex PCR reads, TCRdb called clonotypes with MiXCR, one entry per CDR3 protein. The sample has tens of thousands of distinct CDR3 sequences, about three quarters seen once. The sample was liver tumor tissue from sampling region 4. The sample's subset: tumor region T4, right-lateral pole. These receptor sequences come from a man aged 35-49 years with primary liver carcinoma and hepatitis B virus infection.

Relative to its sample, this clonotype is medium-sized. The chain carries TRBV7-9 and TRBJ2-2; the match to TRBD1 covers 7 bases. The CDR3 runs 14 residues. Trimming removed 1 base from V and 7 bases from J; junction bases left unmatched: 3. In germline, CDR1 is SEHNR, CDR2 FQNEAQ (reference sequence). CDR3 sequence (DNA): TGTGCCAGCAGCTTAGAGGGGGCCGACGGGGAGCTGTTTTTT. Amino acids: CASSLEGADGELFF.

To note about this clonotype: One end of the junction does not line up with germline, which may come from a read error. CDR3 in DNA: TGTGCCGGCAGCTTATTCTACGAGCAGTATTTC. This sequence encodes CAGSLFYEQYF. The chain uses TRBV11-2 and TRBJ2-7; D not certain. The CDR3 extends over 11 amino acids. Germline lookup yields CDR1 SGHAT and CDR2 FQNNGV.

This chain uses TRBV7-2 with TRBJ2-7; D may be TRBD1 or TRBD2 (5 bases each). From germline, CDR1 is SGHTA and CDR2 FQGNSA. V was shortened by 1 base and J by 3 bases, with 13 bases between the two germline ends. CDR3 length: 15 residues. CDR3 DNA: TGTGCCAGCAGCTTAGTTCGGGCTGGGGGCTACGAGCAGTACTTC. Amino acids: CASSLVRAGGYEQYF.

This clonotype appeared once. The rearrangement uses TRBV11-2 and TRBJ2-7; possible D gene TRBD1, 5 bases. From germline, CDR1 is SGHAT and CDR2 FQNNGV. Trimming cost V 0 bases and J 10 bases, with 13 bases left between them. The CDR3 loop spans 13 amino acids. The CDR3 coding sequence is TGTGCCAGCAGCTTAGACAGGGTGTACCAACAGTACTTC. This translates into CASSLDRVYQQYF.

Comments on this clonotype: At one end, the junction sequence differs from germline, possibly due to a read error. The rearrangement links TRBV6-2 or TRBV6-3 to TRBJ2-7, with D perhaps TRBD1 (5 bases). Germline values: CDR1 MNHEY, CDR2 SVGEGT. The length of the CDR3 is 15 residues. The CDR3 coding sequence is TGTGCCAGCAGTTACGTCGGCAGGGTCTCGCTTGAGCTGTACTTC. Translated: CASSYVGRVSLELYF.